These T cell receptor beta chains were read from a single sample in a study of T cells in Graves' hyperthyroidism and ophthalmopathy. TCRdb called the multiplex PCR reads again in MiXCR, with one record for every CDR3 protein. This table holds a few hundred thousand distinct CDR3 sequences, under 60% found once. Source material: peripheral blood or thyroid tissue (not recorded which). These receptors all come from a woman aged 18-35 years with Graves' hyperthyroidism. The CDR3 runs from the conserved cysteine through the conserved F or W. Fields, in order: V gene, clone size, J gene, D gene, CDR3 length, CDR3 DNA, CDR3 protein. D genes are given only for firm matches. Clone size is stated in some rows and not others, as once, few, many or a class when expanded.

>TRBV28|NA|TRBJ1-2|NA|14
TGTGCCAGCAGCTCGGGGGTCGTAAACTATGGCTACACCTTC
CASSSGVVNYGYTF
>TRBV29-1|NA|TRBJ1-2|NA|15
TGCAGCGTGGCAGCCAGCGGGAAAGGGACGTATGGCTACACCTTC
CSVAASGKGTYGYTF
>TRBV10-3|many|TRBJ1-1|NA|13
TGTGCCATTTCAAGCGAGAAGAACACTGAAGCTTTCTTT
CAISSEKNTEAFF
>TRBV5-1|NA|TRBJ1-1|NA|14
TGCGCCAGCAGCTTGAGAGTGAGGAGCACTGAAGCTTTCTTT
CASSLRVRSTEAFF
>TRBV3-1|many|TRBJ2-6|TRBD2|15
TGTGCCAGCAGCCAGCGGGAGCCTGGGGCCAACGTCCTGACTTTC
CASSQREPGANVLTF
>TRBV15|NA|TRBJ2-7|TRBD2|15
TGTGCCACCAGCAGCGGGACTAGCGGCTCCTACGAGCAGTACTTC
CATSSGTSGSYEQYF
>TRBV11-3|NA|TRBJ1-1|NA|15
TGTGCCAGCAGCTCAGACAGCTCCCGGGGCACTGAAGCTTTCTTT
CASSSDSSRGTEAFF
>TRBV29-1|few|TRBJ1-1|NA|15
TGCAGCGGATTCAACGGCGCGGGAAATTACAATGAGCAGTTCTTT
CSGFNGAGNYNEQFF
>TRBV11-2|NA|TRBJ2-7|NA|15
TGTGCCAGCAGCTTAGGACGAACGAGCTCCTACGAGCAGAACTTC
CASSLGRTSSYEQNF
>TRBV2|many|TRBJ2-2|NA|12
TGTGCCAGCATAGCGCGGGCCGGGGAGCTGTTTTTT
CASIARAGELFF